This T cell receptor beta chain was profiled in a study of blood T cell repertoires in COVID-19. Overall study: Samples of COVID-19 (acute and convalescent) were obtained from the United States, Italy and Spain. In each case, the material was cDNA or gDNA derived from T cells, B-cell-depleted T cells, or PBMCs.

Assay: immunoSEQ multiplex PCR; the TCRdb copy retains only in-frame clones and omits some. The sample shows about 190,000 clones, about 88% of them seen only once. This clone was picked up many times. The sequenced material came from PBMCs or T cells enriched from blood (not recorded which). This sequence originates from a woman younger than 45 who had recovered from COVID-19.

The chain's CDR3 is CASSLGQGLMEPQHF. The CDR3 DNA reads TGTGCCAGCAGCTTAGGACAGGGGCTGATGGAGCCCCAGCATTTT. The J gene is TRBJ1-5, the V gene TRBV11-2, with 8 bases aligning to TRBD1. With 1 base clipped from V and 8 bases from J, the junction kept 7 bases outside the gene matches. CDR3 size: 15 residues. Per the germline V gene, CDR1 is SGHAT and CDR2 is FQNNGV.